The rows below give T cell receptor beta chains drawn from one sample of a study of cytomegalovirus exposure and HLA in healthy donors. Produced via immunoSEQ multiplex PCR; TCRdb's table is partial and in-frame only. The table lists approximately 160,000 clones, under 80% of them singletons. Sequencing was performed on PBMCs. The receptors stem from a woman between 50 and 59 years old in good health and CMV-seropositive. Each CDR3 is given with its conserved first and last residue. The order of the fields is D gene, clone size, J gene, V gene, CDR3 DNA, CDR3 protein. A D gene is named only where the DNA matches it firmly. Size values are once, few and many counts, or a class for expanded clones, and some rows have none.

D gene: NA
clone size: once
J gene: TRBJ2-3
V gene: TRBV18
CDR3 DNA: TGTGCCAGCTCACCACCGCAGACAGATACGCAGTATTTT
CDR3 protein: CASSPPQTDTQYF

D gene: NA
clone size: NA
J gene: TRBJ1-1
V gene: TRBV11-2
CDR3 DNA: TGTGCCAGCGGAAGGTGGGCGAACACTGAAGCTTTCTTT
CDR3 protein: CASGRWANTEAFF

D gene: TRBD1
clone size: NA
J gene: TRBJ1-2
V gene: TRBV5-1
CDR3 DNA: TGCGCCAGCAGCTCCACCGGGACAGGGGGGGTCGCTGGCTACACCTTC
CDR3 protein: CASSSTGTGGVAGYTF

D gene: NA
clone size: NA
J gene: TRBJ1-5
V gene: TRBV7-9
CDR3 DNA: TGTGCCAGCAGCCCCGACAGCGTATATCAGCCCCAGCATTTT
CDR3 protein: CASSPDSVYQPQHF

D gene: NA
clone size: NA
J gene: TRBJ2-7
V gene: TRBV5-1
CDR3 DNA: TGTGCCAGCAGCAGCAGGGTTTCCTACGAGCAGTACTTC
CDR3 protein: CASSSRVSYEQYF

D gene: NA
clone size: NA
J gene: TRBJ2-1
V gene: TRBV9
CDR3 DNA: TGTGCCAGCAGCCCATACAGGGTTGATGAGCAGTTCTTC
CDR3 protein: CASSPYRVDEQFF

D gene: NA
clone size: NA
J gene: TRBJ1-2
V gene: TRBV7-9
CDR3 DNA: TGTGCCAGCAGCGCCACAGGGAATTATGGCTACACCTTC
CDR3 protein: CASSATGNYGYTF

D gene: NA
clone size: NA
J gene: TRBJ1-1
V gene: TRBV19
CDR3 DNA: TGTGCCAGTAGTCGATCCGGGACACAGAACACTGAAGCTTTCTTT
CDR3 protein: CASSRSGTQNTEAFF

D gene: NA
clone size: NA
J gene: TRBJ2-7
V gene: TRBV21-1
CDR3 DNA: TGTGCCAGCAGCTACAGTAATGGTATTGGGCCCTACGAGCAGTACTTC
CDR3 protein: CASSYSNGIGPYEQYF

D gene: NA
clone size: NA
J gene: TRBJ2-7
V gene: TRBV27
CDR3 DNA: TGTGCCAGCAGCGTTGGGGGGGCTGGGGAGCAGTACTTC
CDR3 protein: CASSVGGAGEQYF

D gene: TRBD1
clone size: NA
J gene: TRBJ1-5
V gene: TRBV6-5
CDR3 DNA: TGTGCCAGCAGCCGAGACAGGGCGGGTCAGCCCCAGCATTTT
CDR3 protein: CASSRDRAGQPQHF

D gene: TRBD1
clone size: NA
J gene: TRBJ2-3
V gene: TRBV7-8
CDR3 DNA: TGTGCCAGCAGGATGGACAGGGGATACACCCCTAGCACAGATACGCAGTATTTT
CDR3 protein: CASRMDRGYTPSTDTQYF

D gene: NA
clone size: NA
J gene: TRBJ2-7
V gene: TRBV11-3
CDR3 DNA: TGTGCCAGCAGCTTAGCCGGGGCGGGGGAGCAGTACTTC
CDR3 protein: CASSLAGAGEQYF

D gene: NA
clone size: NA
J gene: TRBJ1-3
V gene: TRBV9
CDR3 DNA: TGTGCCAGCAGCGTCCTGAGGACTGTCTCTGGAAACACCATATATTTT
CDR3 protein: CASSVLRTVSGNTIYF

D gene: NA
clone size: few
J gene: TRBJ1-3
V gene: TRBV10-3
CDR3 DNA: TGTGCCACCGGGGATGCTGGAAACACCATATATTTT
CDR3 protein: CATGDAGNTIYF

D gene: TRBD2
clone size: once
J gene: TRBJ2-7
V gene: TRBV27
CDR3 DNA: TGTGCCAGCAGTCCCCGGGGGGTCCCCAACGAGCAGTACTTC
CDR3 protein: CASSPRGVPNEQYF

D gene: TRBD1
clone size: NA
J gene: TRBJ1-2
V gene: TRBV19
CDR3 DNA: TGTGCCAGTAGTATCAGACCCCGGACAGGGGTTGACTATGGCTACACCTTC
CDR3 protein: CASSIRPRTGVDYGYTF

D gene: NA
clone size: NA
J gene: TRBJ1-1
V gene: TRBV7-9
CDR3 DNA: TGTGCCAGCAGCTTAGGCGGGGCCTTCGTCGGAACTGAAGCTTTCTTT
CDR3 protein: CASSLGGAFVGTEAFF

D gene: NA
clone size: NA
J gene: TRBJ2-1
V gene: TRBV2
CDR3 DNA: TGTGCCAGCAGTCGCAACTGGGGGCGGGGGATTTACAATGAGCAGTTCTTC
CDR3 protein: CASSRNWGRGIYNEQFF

D gene: TRBD2
clone size: NA
J gene: TRBJ2-5
V gene: TRBV11-3
CDR3 DNA: TGTGCCAGCAGCCGGGCGGCGGGGGGGCCGGGGGAGACCCAGTACTTC
CDR3 protein: CASSRAAGGPGETQYF

D gene: TRBD2
clone size: few
J gene: TRBJ2-2
V gene: TRBV2
CDR3 DNA: TGTGCCAGCAGCTTGGGACTAGCGGGGGGGCGAGGCACCGGGGAGCTGTTTTTT
CDR3 protein: CASSLGLAGGRGTGELFF

D gene: TRBD2
clone size: NA
J gene: TRBJ2-7
V gene: TRBV5-6
CDR3 DNA: TGTGCCAGCAGCTCTGGGACTAGCGGGGGAGCCGGGGAGCAGTACTTC
CDR3 protein: CASSSGTSGGAGEQYF

D gene: TRBD2
clone size: NA
J gene: TRBJ2-3
V gene: TRBV6-5
CDR3 DNA: TGTGCCAGCAGTTATCCCGGGGGGTCCCCACGAGATACGCAGTATTTT
CDR3 protein: CASSYPGGSPRDTQYF

D gene: TRBD2
clone size: once
J gene: TRBJ2-1
V gene: TRBV5-1
CDR3 DNA: TGCGCCAGCAGCTTGGTGGCCGGGGGGGCGGGGGAGCAGTTCTTC
CDR3 protein: CASSLVAGGAGEQFF

D gene: TRBD1
clone size: few
J gene: TRBJ2-2
V gene: TRBV10-1
CDR3 DNA: TGCGCCAGCAGTGAAGGGGGCATCACCGGGGAGCTGTTTTTT
CDR3 protein: CASSEGGITGELFF